The 26 T cell receptor beta chains below were found in one sample sequenced in a study of CD8 T cells in ankylosing spondylitis. TCRdb re-analysed the 5' RACE reads in MiXCR, keeping a single row per CDR3 protein. The sample contains about 140,000 distinct CDR3 sequences, around a third of which appear only once. The sequenced sample consisted of synovial fluid, either unsorted or a sorted T cell fraction (not recorded which). All receptors come from a male donor with ankylosing spondylitis.

This clonotype came up many times. V and J are TRBV27 and TRBJ2-7; 10 nucleotides line up with TRBD1. CDR3 length equals 15 residues. Germline CDR1 reads MNHEY; CDR2 reads SMNVEV (reference sequence). Trimming cost V 5 bases and J 1 base; bases outside gene matches: 5. The CDR3, as DNA: TGTGCCAGCAGTGGGGGACAGGGGATATCCTACGAGCAGTACTTC. This sequence encodes CASSGGQGISYEQYF.

The chain is built from TRBV20-1 and TRBJ2-1; 7 nucleotides agree with TRBD1. The germline V gene has CDR1 DFQATT and CDR2 SNEGSKA (reference sequence). The ends lost 3 bases at V and 3 bases at J; junction bases unmatched: 5. The CDR3 length is 14 residues. The CDR3 bases are TGCAGTGCTAGTCGACAGGGATTCTACAATGAGCAGTTCTTC. Protein product: CSASRQGFYNEQFF.

This clonotype showed up many times. In nucleotides, the CDR3 is TGTGCCAGCAACAAAAATGAGGGGAGCAATCAGCCCCAGCATTTT. It is translated as CASNKNEGSNQPQHF. V gene TRBV12-3 or TRBV12-4 combines with J gene TRBJ1-5; D is possibly TRBD1 (5 bases). Trimming removed 7 bases from V and 1 base from J, with 14 bases in between. CDR3 length: 15 amino acids.

V is TRBV7-9 and J is TRBJ1-4; D not certain. This CDR3 comprises 11 residues. Germline V lookup: CDR1 SEHNR, CDR2 FQNEAQ (reference sequence). The V end was cut by 3 bases, the J end by 7 bases, with 3 bases between. The CDR3 sequence: CASSFGEKLFF. In DNA form, the CDR3 reads TGTGCCAGCAGCTTCGGTGAAAAACTGTTTTTT. The full variable domain, with the rest looked up from reference TRBV7-9 and TRBJ1-4, is DTGVSQNPRHKITKRGQNVTFRCDPISEHNRLYWYRQTLGQGPEFLTYFQNEAQLEKSRLLSDRFSAERPKGSFSTLEIQRTEQGDSAMYLCASSFGEKLFFGSGTQLSVL.

This clonotype was seen a handful of times. The chain uses TRBV6-5 and TRBJ1-6; no firm D call. The CDR3 is 16 amino acids. The ends were cut back, 0 bases at V and 7 bases at J, with 13 bases in the middle. Germline CDR1 MNHEY, CDR2 SVGAGI. The CDR3 reads CASSYSIGRMNSPLHF. Written as DNA, the CDR3 is TGTGCCAGCAGTTACTCGATCGGACGGATGAATTCACCCCTCCACTTT.

V gene TRBV19 combines with J gene TRBJ2-2, with D tentatively TRBD2 (5 bases). V was clipped by 4 bases and J by 4 bases, with 7 bases between them. CDR3 size: 13 residues. In germline, CDR1 is LNHDA, CDR2 SQIVND (reference sequence). The CDR3 sequence: CASSTRGTGELFF. The CDR3 DNA is TGTGCCAGTAGTACCCGGGGCACCGGGGAGCTGTTTTTT.

This rearrangement joins TRBV7-2 to TRBJ1-3; TRBD1 is a possible D gene (5 bases). This CDR3 is built from 15 residues. Germline-derived CDR1 and CDR2 are SGHTA and FQGNSA. V was pared by 4 bases and J by 4 bases, with 14 bases between. The CDR3 bases are TGTGCCAGCAGCTGGGGGACCCTTTTAGGAAACACCATATATTTT. This translates into CASSWGTLLGNTIYF.

This clonotype has a count of ten or more. V is TRBV7-9 and J is TRBJ1-2; D call uncertain. Trimming pared 2 bases from V and 6 bases from J, leaving 4 bases between. The CDR3 loop spans 11 amino acids. The germline V gene encodes CDR1 SEHNR and CDR2 FQNEAQ (reference sequence). In DNA, the CDR3 is TGTGCCAGCAGCTTAACGGATGGCTACACCTTC. Amino acids: CASSLTDGYTF.

This clonotype was observed a handful of times. This CDR3 reads CASSQASRDRDTNTGELFF. The CDR3 DNA reads as TGTGCCAGCAGCCAAGCTTCCCGGGACAGAGATACGAACACCGGGGAGCTGTTTTTT. This chain links TRBV4-2 with TRBJ2-2, with TRBD1 matching 7 bases. CDR3 length equals 19 residues. J was trimmed by 0 bases and V by 1 base; bases with no gene match: 11. Looked up from germline, CDR1 is LGHNA and CDR2 is YNFKEQ.

The gene calls are TRBV29-1 and TRBJ2-4; D possibly uses TRBD1 or TRBD2 (5 bases each). V was shortened by 7 bases and J by 7 bases, with 17 bases between the two germline ends. CDR1 and CDR2 (germline): SQVTM, ANQGSEA. This CDR3 comprises 13 residues. As DNA, the CDR3 is TGCAGCGCCGAGACCCCCGGGACCAACATTCAGTACTTC. Its translation is CSAETPGTNIQYF.

The sample holds a few counts of this clonotype. This chain links TRBV12-3 or TRBV12-4 with TRBJ1-1; D unresolved. The V end lost 1 base, the J end lost 8 bases, and 11 bases lay between the germline ends. The CDR3 runs to 13 residues. The DNA for the CDR3 is TGTGCCAGCAGTTTAGAGGGTCGGGCGGAAGCTTTCTTT. Translation: CASSLEGRAEAFF.

This clonotype was detected only a few times. V gene TRBV28 combines with J gene TRBJ1-2, with 7 bases that match TRBD1. V shed 7 bases, J shed 4 bases, and the junction held 9 bases outside the gene matches. CDR1 is MDHEN, CDR2 SYDVKM, per germline. CDR3 length equals 14 residues. The CDR3 DNA reads TGTGCCAGCATGAGACAGGGCTCAATCTATGGCTACACCTTC. This codes for CASMRQGSIYGYTF.

This clonotype came up many times. V is TRBV20-1 and J is TRBJ1-2; a weak D match, TRBD1 (5 bases). Trimming stripped 1 base from V and 2 bases from J, with 14 bases between. The CDR3 runs to 15 residues. The germline V gene encodes CDR1 DFQATT and CDR2 SNEGSKA (reference sequence). The CDR3 sequence is CSARGVSRQNYGYTF. As DNA, the CDR3 is TGCAGTGCTAGAGGGGTTTCAAGACAGAACTATGGCTACACCTTC.

The chain recombines TRBV7-4 with TRBJ2-5; no firm D call. The CDR3 runs to 14 residues. From germline, CDR1 is SGHVT and CDR2 SQSDAQ. V lost 1 base to trimming and J lost 2 bases, with 8 bases between them. The chain's CDR3 is CASSLGSTQETQYF. As DNA, the CDR3 is TGTGCCAGCAGCTTAGGGTCTACTCAAGAGACCCAGTACTTC.

The chain combines TRBV12-3 or TRBV12-4 with TRBJ1-2, with D uncertain. This CDR3 region has 11 residues. V lost 8 bases to trimming and J lost 6 bases, with 10 bases between them. CDR3 DNA sequence: TGTGCCAGCGGCCGGGCCGATGGCTACACCTTC. Protein sequence: CASGRADGYTF.

The chain has TRBV28 and TRBJ1-3; a possible D gene is TRBD1 (6 bases). V lost 6 bases and J lost 2, with 17 bases in between. The CDR3 runs to 16 residues. CDR1 MDHEN and CDR2 SYDVKM come from the germline V gene. The CDR3 reads CASRLGAGVTGNTIYF. The CDR3 bases are TGTGCCAGCAGGTTGGGGGCTGGGGTGACTGGAAACACCATATATTTT.

The chain uses TRBV4-1 and TRBJ2-3; D is uncertain. This CDR3 is 13 amino acids long. V lost 1 base to trimming and J lost 14 bases, with 16 bases between them. CDR1 is MGHRA and CDR2 is YSYEKL in the germline V gene. Here the CDR3 reads CASSQAASNQPYF. The CDR3 DNA reads TGCGCCAGCAGCCAAGCCGCATCGAATCAACCGTATTTT.

This clonotype was seen a handful of times. The chain is built from TRBV7-2 and TRBJ2-7; TRBD1 agrees at 7 bases. The CDR3 consists of 15 residues. Per germline, CDR1 SGHTA and CDR2 FQGNSA. J gave up 0 bases and V 5 bases, and 7 bases lay outside the gene matches. The CDR3 loop reads CASSRTWDSSYEQYF. The CDR3 DNA follows: TGTGCCAGCAGCCGCACATGGGACAGCTCCTACGAGCAGTACTTC.

This clonotype was seen a single time. The chain links TRBV18 to TRBJ2-1; D may be TRBD2 (6 bases). Germline V gene sequence: CDR1 KGHSH, CDR2 LQKENI. Trimming took off 6 bases at V and 6 bases at J, with 18 bases between the two ends. CDR3 length: 15 residues. The CDR3 spells CASSSLAPGSNEQFF. The CDR3 DNA sequence: TGTGCCAGCTCGAGTCTAGCGCCCGGGAGCAATGAGCAGTTCTTC.

The chain is built from TRBV5-1 and TRBJ2-1; D gene unclear. Deletions cut 1 base from V and 2 bases from J, with 13 bases between. CDR1 is SGHRS, CDR2 YFSETQ, per germline. This CDR3 has 16 amino acids. The CDR3 loop is CASSLQTGRTYNEQFF. DNA for the CDR3: TGCGCCAGCAGCTTGCAAACGGGCCGGACCTACAATGAGCAGTTCTTC.

The rearrangement links TRBV9 to TRBJ2-1, with 8 bases fitting TRBD2. V lost 4 bases and J lost 6; bases outside the gene matches: 9. The CDR3 covers 15 residues. The V gene's germline CDR1 is SGDLS and CDR2 YYNGEE. The CDR3 spells CASSRRGTSPNEQFF. DNA for the CDR3: TGTGCCAGCAGCAGAAGGGGGACTAGTCCCAATGAGCAGTTCTTC.

The chain employs TRBV28 and TRBJ1-6; tentatively, D is TRBD1 (5 bases). The CDR3 is 14 amino acids. Trimming removed 3 bases at V and 8 bases at J, with 11 bases between. The germline gives CDR1 MDHEN, CDR2 SYDVKM. In DNA, the CDR3 is TGTGCCAGCAGTTTGGGGGGAGGGGATTCACCCCTCCACTTT. Protein: CASSLGGGDSPLHF.

The chain uses TRBV6-1 and TRBJ2-7; 10 positions match TRBD2. V was clipped by 6 bases and J by 0 bases; unmatched bases: 8. Germline V gives CDR1 MNHNS, CDR2 SASEGT. The CDR3 sequence is 16 residues long. The CDR3: CASRTLAGESSYEQYF. CDR3 bases: TGTGCCAGCAGGACTCTAGCGGGGGAGTCCTCCTACGAGCAGTACTTC.

This chain joins TRBV27 and TRBJ1-5; D perhaps matches TRBD1 (5 bases). The CDR3 sequence is 14 residues long. The V gene's germline CDR1 is MNHEY and CDR2 SMNVEV (reference sequence). Trimming cost V 4 bases and J 5 bases, with 12 bases left between them. CDR3 bases: TGTGCCAGCAGTTACTCAGGGAGAGATCAGCCCCAGCATTTT. It is translated as CASSYSGRDQPQHF.

V and J are TRBV11-3 and TRBJ2-1; D might be TRBD2 (6 bases). The V end was cut by 6 bases, the J end by 0 bases, with 12 bases between. Per germline, CDR1 SGHNT and CDR2 YENEEA. This CDR3 region has 15 residues. The CDR3 nucleotides are TGTGCCAGCAGTTCGGACGGGAGCTCCTACAATGAGCAGTTCTTC. This codes for CASSSDGSSYNEQFF.

This clonotype was picked up a small number of times. The chain couples TRBV12-3 or TRBV12-4 to TRBJ1-1; weak D call: TRBD1 (5 bases). The length of the CDR3 is 16 residues. The V end lost 0 bases, the J end lost 1 base, and 12 bases lay between the germline ends. The CDR3: CASSLAPKGTNTEAFF. CDR3 bases: TGTGCCAGCAGTTTAGCGCCGAAGGGGACGAACACTGAAGCTTTCTTT.